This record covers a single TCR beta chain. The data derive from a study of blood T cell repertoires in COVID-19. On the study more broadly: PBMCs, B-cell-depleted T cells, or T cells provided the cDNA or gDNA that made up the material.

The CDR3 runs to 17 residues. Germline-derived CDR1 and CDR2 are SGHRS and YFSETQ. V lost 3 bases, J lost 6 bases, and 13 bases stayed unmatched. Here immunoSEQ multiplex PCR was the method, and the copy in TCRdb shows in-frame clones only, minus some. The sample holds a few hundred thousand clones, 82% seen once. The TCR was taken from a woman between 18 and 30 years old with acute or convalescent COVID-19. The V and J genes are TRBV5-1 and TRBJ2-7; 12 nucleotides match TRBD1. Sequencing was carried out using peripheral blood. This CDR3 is CASSSQPPGQGAREQYF. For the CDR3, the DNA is TGCGCCAGCAGCTCCCAACCCCCGGGACAGGGGGCCCGCGAGCAGTACTTC.